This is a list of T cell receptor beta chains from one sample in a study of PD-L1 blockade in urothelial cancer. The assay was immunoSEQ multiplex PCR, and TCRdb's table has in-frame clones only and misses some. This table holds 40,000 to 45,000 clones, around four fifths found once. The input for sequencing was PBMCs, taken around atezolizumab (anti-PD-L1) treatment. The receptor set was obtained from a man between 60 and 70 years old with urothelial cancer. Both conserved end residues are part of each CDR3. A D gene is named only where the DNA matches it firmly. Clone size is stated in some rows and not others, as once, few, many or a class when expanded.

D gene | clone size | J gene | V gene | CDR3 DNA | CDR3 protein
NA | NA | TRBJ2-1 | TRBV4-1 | TGCGCCAGCAGCCAAGAAACTAGCTTCAATGAGCAGTTCTTC | CASSQETSFNEQFF
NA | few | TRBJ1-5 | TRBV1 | TGCACCCCCTGGGGCAGGGGACGCAATCAGCCCCAGCATTTT | CTPWGRGRNQPQHF
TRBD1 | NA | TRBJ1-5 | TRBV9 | TGTGCCAGCAGCGGGACAGGCGGTAATCAGCCCCAGCATTTT | CASSGTGGNQPQHF
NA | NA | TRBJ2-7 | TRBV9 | TGTGCCAGCAGCGTAGGAGGAGAGGAGTCTTACGAGCAGTACTTC | CASSVGGEESYEQYF
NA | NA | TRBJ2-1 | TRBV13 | TGTGCCAGCAGCTTTAGCGCAGGAAAAAGGAATGAGCAGTTCTTC | CASSFSAGKRNEQFF
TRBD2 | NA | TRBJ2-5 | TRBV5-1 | TGCGCCAGCAGCTTGGGGGGGACTAGCCGCGAGACCCAGTACTTC | CASSLGGTSRETQYF
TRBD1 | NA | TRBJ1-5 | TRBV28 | TGTGCCAGCAGTCGCCTGGGGACAGCCAATCAGCCCCAGCATTTT | CASSRLGTANQPQHF
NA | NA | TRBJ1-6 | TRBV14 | TGTGCCAGCAGCCACTACAGCACAGGGAAATCACCCCTCCACTTT | CASSHYSTGKSPLHF
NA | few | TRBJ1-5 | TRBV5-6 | TGTGCCAGCAGCTTGTTATTACAAAGCAATCAGCCCCAGCATTTT | CASSLLLQSNQPQHF
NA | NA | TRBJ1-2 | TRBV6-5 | TGTGCCAGCGCCAGGCCCGAGGGTGGGTACTATGGCTACACCTTC | CASARPEGGYYGYTF
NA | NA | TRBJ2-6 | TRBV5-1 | TGCGCCAGCAGCTTGGCCGGGACAAGGGGCTCTGGGGCCAACGTCCTGACTTTC | CASSLAGTRGSGANVLTF
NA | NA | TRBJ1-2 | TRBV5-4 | TGTGCCAGCAGCTCTCAAGGGCAGGGGCCCGGCTACACCTTC | CASSSQGQGPGYTF
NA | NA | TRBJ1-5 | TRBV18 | TGTGCCAGCTCACCTGAGTTTAGCAATCAGCCCCAGCATTTT | CASSPEFSNQPQHF
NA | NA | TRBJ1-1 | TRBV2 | TGTGCCAGCAGTTTACAAGGGCGGGACACTGAAGCTTTCTTT | CASSLQGRDTEAFF
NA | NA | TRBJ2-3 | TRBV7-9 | TGTGCCAGCAGCCCACAAGTCACAGATACGCAGTATTTT | CASSPQVTDTQYF
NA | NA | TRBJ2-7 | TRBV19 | TGTGCCAGTAGTAATCCGGGCTACGAGCAGTACTTC | CASSNPGYEQYF
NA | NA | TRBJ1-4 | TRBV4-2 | TGTGCCAGCAGCCCCCTCGGAGCAACTAATGAAAAACTGTTTTTT | CASSPLGATNEKLFF
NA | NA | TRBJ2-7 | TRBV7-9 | TGTGCCAGCAGCTTAGCGTTGAGGGTCGAGCAGTACTTC | CASSLALRVEQYF
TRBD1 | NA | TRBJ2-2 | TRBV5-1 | TGCGCCAGCAGCTCGACAGGGGGGGGCACCGGGGAGCTGTTTTTT | CASSSTGGGTGELFF
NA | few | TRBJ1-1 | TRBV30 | TGTGCCTGGAGTGTAAGGCGGAGCACTGAAGCTTTCTTT | CAWSVRRSTEAFF
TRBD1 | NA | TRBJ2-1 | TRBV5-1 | TGCGCCAGCAGCTCCGACAGGGGCAATGAGCAGTTCTTC | CASSSDRGNEQFF
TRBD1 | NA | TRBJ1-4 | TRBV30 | TGTGCCTGGAGTGTAGGGGGCCATGAAAAACTGTTTTTT | CAWSVGGHEKLFF
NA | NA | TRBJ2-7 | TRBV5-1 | TGCGCCAGCAGCTTGGCAGGGGAGCAGTACTTC | CASSLAGEQYF
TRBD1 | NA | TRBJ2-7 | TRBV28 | TGTGCCAGCAGTCCGGACAGGGGCCAAACCTACGAGCAGTACTTC | CASSPDRGQTYEQYF
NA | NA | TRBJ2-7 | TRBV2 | TGTGCCAGCGGCGACAGCTACGAGCAGTACTTC | CASGDSYEQYF